The clone carrying this TCR beta chain was picked up a small number of times. TCR beta VDJ and CDR3 were profiled, and genomic DNA was the template. TCRdb passed the reads through MiXCR, listing each CDR3 protein once. The repertoire holds 180,000 or so distinct CDR3 sequences, roughly 63% seen once, with approximately 40% in the top ten. This sample was included in a study of CD8+CD57+ T cells in acquired aplastic anemia. By flow cytometry, patients selected for sequencing had shown an expansion of CD8+CD57+ cells. Blood came from patients not yet given any therapy. Germline V CDR1 and CDR2: MGHDK, SYGVNS. V was cut by 10 bases and J by 2 bases, with 8 bases left in between. The CDR3 sequence is 11 residues long.

This clonotype was sampled from a human donor with aplastic anemia. The chain carries TRBV25-1 and TRBJ1-1; D not certain. What was sequenced was sorted CD4+, CD8+, or CD8+CD57+ T cells (not recorded which) from PBMCs. The CDR3, as DNA: TGTGCCACCACATTTAACACTGAAGCTTTCTTT. Translated: CATTFNTEAFF.